In its sample, the clone carrying this TCR beta chain was seen a few times. This sample was included in a study of T-cell reconstitution after alpha-beta-depleted transplantation in children. Preparation of the TCRbeta library was carried out with unique molecular identifiers. TCRdb passed the PCR reads through MiXCR, listing each CDR3 protein once. Counted here are around 600,000 distinct CDR3 sequences, under 12% occurring once; the ten biggest clones make up about 4.3%. With 5 bases removed from V and 4 bases from J, the gap between germline ends came to 12 bases. From germline, CDR1 is SGHNT and CDR2 YENEEA. This CDR3 spans 14 amino acids.

The chain recombines TRBV11-3 with TRBJ2-1; a weak D match, TRBD1 (6 bases). This receptor was identified in a human donor who donated a stem cell graft to a child with acute myeloid leukemia. The specimen comprised PBMCs from the stem cell graft donor, sampled from the stem cell graft. CDR3 sequence (DNA): TGTGCCAGCAGCCAGGGGAGTGCGTACAATGAGCAGTTCTTC. Its protein product is CASSQGSAYNEQFF. The whole variable domain, remainder taken from reference TRBV11-3 and TRBJ2-1, is EAGVVQSPRYKIIEKKQPVAFWCNPISGHNTLYWYLQNLGQGPELLIRYENEEAVDDSQLPKDRFSAERLKGVDSTLKIQPAELGDSAVYLCASSQGSAYNEQFFGPGTRLTVL.